Included here is one TCR beta chain sequence, with context. This clone has at least ten counts. There is no known antigen for this receptor. The sample holds no much larger clone one base away, and base qualities are not on file. All of the isolated RNA was reverse transcribed with the High Capacity cDNA Reverse Transcription Kit, so expressed TCRB transcripts were sequenced. Naive, central memory and regulatory T cell samples underwent deep immunoSEQ sequencing, averaging approximately 3.3 million total reads per sample. Sorted cells were lysed in RLT buffer and RNA was extracted with DNase-treated RNeasy Micro or Mini kits, depending on cell number. To prevent cross-contamination, each cell subset was processed individually, whereas patient and healthy donor samples were processed jointly. The immunoSEQ multiplex PCR was used to amplify TCRB sequences from cDNA, generating 87-bp fragments that spanned the CDR3 region. Sequencing of the amplicons was performed on the Illumina HiSeq platform. Per the source publication's procedure: Synthetic template baselines were used to correct PCR bias computationally, reads within Hamming distance 2 were collapsed together, and singletons that could not be merged were discarded. Reads were aligned against IMGT to assign V, D and J genes, CDR3 length and insertions or deletions at six rearrangement sites. Clonotype counts were normalized to sorted cell number within each subset before computing true diversity and Gini coefficients with the tcR R package. Repertoire sharing was quantified using the overlap coefficient calculated on TCRB nucleotide sequences. Here the immuneACCESS table is served through TCRdb, limited to in-frame sequences with V and J called. Missing clones are a known gap in these copies; in checked studies unresolved V genes cover under half, and the rest lacks a known reason. V and J calls and clone size are as listed in that table; D and trimming were resolved from the DNA. The sample table records some 160,000 clones; 6.5% to 8.5% of these occur just once. Around 0.5% of the sample is in the top ten clones.

This sample stems from a study of beta chain features in type 1 diabetes (dated by TCRdb to between 2018 and 2020). With regard to the full study: Mean age, gender distribution, total cell number and subset yield were not different between patients and healthy donors. In the study, TCRB repertoires of sorted circulating CD4+ T cell subsets from recently diagnosed type 1 diabetes patients were compared with those of matched healthy donors. A total of some 100,000,000 sorted cells were examined across all samples, and a strong correlation was observed between cell number per subset and RNA yield. Regulatory and stem cell-like memory subsets were obtained from only 8 patients and about eight healthy donors, while naive and central memory subsets were obtained from all 28 donors.

A single peripheral blood draw of roughly 0.11 L on average was collected from each donor into heparinised tubes. Naive, central memory, regulatory and stem cell-like memory CD4+ T cells were sorted on a BD FACSAria II using a panel including CD45RO, CCR7, CD25, CD127, CD95 and CD27. All sorted populations exceeded 95% purity. PBMCs were isolated right away by Lymphoprep density gradient centrifugation and were stained directly, without culture. So that batch effects would be minimized, each experiment stained and sorted samples in pairs, pairing one healthy donor with one patient. Points the paper makes about the study in general: Because small numbers of individuals were included in the HLA sub-analyses, any influence of HLA type on TCRB rearrangement was left unresolved. In all four CD4+ subsets, TCRB CDR3 length was moderately but significantly shorter in type 1 diabetes patients. Naive, central memory and regulatory TCRB repertoires appeared more similar among patients than among healthy donors. Fewer insertions and more nucleotide deletions at VDJ recombination sites were observed in patients with type 1 diabetes, implying thymic rearrangement abnormalities. Because cDNA was sequenced instead of genomic DNA, highly expressing activated cells could be over-represented, though the groups showed no difference in activation or CD3 levels. PCR may preferentially amplify shorter templates, but because patient and control samples were amplified and corrected together, any resulting skew would affect both groups equally.

The CDR3 has 13 amino acids, counting the end cysteine and phenylalanine. This entry keeps only the CDR3 DNA: 39 bases, framed from base 1. V loses 6 bases at its end and J loses 8 bases; junction bases beyond the gene matches: 7. Per the germline V gene, KGHSH is the CDR1 and LQKENI is the CDR2. The sequence came from a woman aged 18-30 years with type 1 diabetes. Material for sequencing was central memory CD4+ T cells from blood. In this chain, TRBV18 is recombined with TRBJ1-5, and 7 bases in between align with TRBD1. The DNA sequence is as follows: TGTGCCAGCTCCCCTGACAGGGCTGAGCCCCAGCATTTT. Its translation reads: CASSPDRAEPQHF.